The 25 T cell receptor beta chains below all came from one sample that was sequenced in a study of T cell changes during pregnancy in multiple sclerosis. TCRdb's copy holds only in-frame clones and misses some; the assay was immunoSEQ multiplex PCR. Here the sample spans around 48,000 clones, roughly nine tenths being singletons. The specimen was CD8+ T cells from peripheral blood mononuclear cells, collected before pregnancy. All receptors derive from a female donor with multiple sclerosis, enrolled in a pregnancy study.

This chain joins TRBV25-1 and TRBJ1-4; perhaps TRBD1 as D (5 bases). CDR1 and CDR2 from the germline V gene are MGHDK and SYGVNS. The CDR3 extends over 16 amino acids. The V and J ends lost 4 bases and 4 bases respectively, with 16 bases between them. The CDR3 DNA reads TGTGCCAGCAGTGGGGGCCTCGGTCCGCTTAATGAAAAACTGTTTTTT. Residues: CASSGGLGPLNEKLFF.

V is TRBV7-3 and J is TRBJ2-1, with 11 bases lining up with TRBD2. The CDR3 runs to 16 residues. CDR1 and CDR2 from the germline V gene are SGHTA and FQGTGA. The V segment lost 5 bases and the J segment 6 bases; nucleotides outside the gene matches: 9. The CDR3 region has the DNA TGTGCCAGCAGCCCCTATAGCGGGGGGGCTTCCAATGAGCAGTTCTTC. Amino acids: CASSPYSGGASNEQFF.

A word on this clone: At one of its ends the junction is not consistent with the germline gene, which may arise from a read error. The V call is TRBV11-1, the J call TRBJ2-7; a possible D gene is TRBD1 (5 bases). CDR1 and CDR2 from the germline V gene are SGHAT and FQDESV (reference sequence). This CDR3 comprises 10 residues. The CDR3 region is CASSGGALHF. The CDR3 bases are TGTGCCAGCAGCGGTGGGGCATTGCACTTC. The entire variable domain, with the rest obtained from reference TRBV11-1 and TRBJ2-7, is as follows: EAEVAQSPRYKITEKSQAVAFWCDPISGHATLYWYRQILGQGPELLVQFQDESVVDDSQLPKDRFSAERLKGVDSTLKIQPAELGDSAMYLCASSGGALHFGPGTRLTVT.

CDR3 nucleotide sequence: TGTGCCAGCTCACCCCCCGCGGGACAGCCCCAGCATTTT. This gives the protein CASSPPAGQPQHF. The J gene is TRBJ1-5, the V gene TRBV18; D unresolved. CDR3 length: 13 amino acids. Trimming cost V 3 bases and J 7 bases, with 10 bases left between them. The germline V gene has CDR1 KGHSH and CDR2 LQKENI. Full variable domain (outside the CDR3, taken from reference TRBV18 and TRBJ1-5): NAGVMQNPRHLVRRRGQEARLRCSPMKGHSHVYWYRQLPEEGLKFMVYLQKENIIDESGMPKERFSAEFPKEGPSILRIQQVVRGDSAAYFCASSPPAGQPQHFGDGTRLSIL.

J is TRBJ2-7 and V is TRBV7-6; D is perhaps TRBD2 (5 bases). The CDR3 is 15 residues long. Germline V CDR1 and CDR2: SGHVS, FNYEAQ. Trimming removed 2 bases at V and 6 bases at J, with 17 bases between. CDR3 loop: CASSLSLAEAGEQYF. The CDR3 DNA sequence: TGTGCCAGCAGCTTATCTTTAGCCGAGGCGGGCGAGCAGTACTTC. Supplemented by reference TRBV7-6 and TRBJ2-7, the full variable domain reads GAGVSQSPRYKVTKRGQDVALRCDPISGHVSLYWYRQALGQGPEFLTYFNYEAQQDKSGLPNDRFSAERPEGSISTLTIQRTEQRDSAMYRCASSLSLAEAGEQYFGPGTRLTVT.

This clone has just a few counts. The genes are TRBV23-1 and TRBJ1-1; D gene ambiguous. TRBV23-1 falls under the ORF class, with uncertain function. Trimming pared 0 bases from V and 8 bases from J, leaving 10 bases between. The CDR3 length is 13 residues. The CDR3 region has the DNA TGCGCCAGCAGTCAATCTGGCAGGCCGGAAGCTTTCTTT. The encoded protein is CASSQSGRPEAFF.

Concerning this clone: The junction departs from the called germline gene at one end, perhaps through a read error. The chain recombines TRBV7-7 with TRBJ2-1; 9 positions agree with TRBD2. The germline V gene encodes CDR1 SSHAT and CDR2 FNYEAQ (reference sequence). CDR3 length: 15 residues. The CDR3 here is CASSFGGGALDEQFF. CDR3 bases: TGTGCTAGCAGCTTCGGCGGGGGGGCTCTGGATGAGCAGTTCTTC.

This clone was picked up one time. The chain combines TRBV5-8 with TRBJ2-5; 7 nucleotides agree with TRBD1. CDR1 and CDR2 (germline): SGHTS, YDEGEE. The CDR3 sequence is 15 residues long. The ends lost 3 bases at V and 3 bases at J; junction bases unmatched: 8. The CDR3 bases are TGTGCCAGCAGCTCCTTGCGAGGGACAGAAGAGACCCAGTACTTC. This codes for CASSSLRGTEETQYF.

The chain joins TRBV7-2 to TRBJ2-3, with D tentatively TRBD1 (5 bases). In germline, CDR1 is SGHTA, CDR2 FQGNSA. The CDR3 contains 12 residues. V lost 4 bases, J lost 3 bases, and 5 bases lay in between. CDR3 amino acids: CASSSGTDTQYF. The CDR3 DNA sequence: TGTGCCAGCAGCTCAGGGACAGATACGCAGTATTTT.

CDR3 region: CASSSPGQAYEQYF. CDR3 nucleotide sequence: TGTGCCAGCAGCTCCCCGGGACAAGCCTACGAGCAGTACTTC. The genes are TRBV14 and TRBJ2-7, with D maybe TRBD1 (6 bases). In germline, CDR1 is SGHDN, CDR2 FVKESK. CDR3 length equals 14 residues. The V end was cut by 5 bases, the J end by 2 bases, with 13 bases between. The whole variable domain, remainder taken from reference TRBV14 and TRBJ2-7, is EAGVTQFPSHSVIEKGQTVTLRCDPISGHDNLYWYRRVMGKEIKFLLHFVKESKQDESGMPNNRFLAERTGGTYSTLKVQPAELEDSGVYFCASSSPGQAYEQYFGPGTRLTVT.

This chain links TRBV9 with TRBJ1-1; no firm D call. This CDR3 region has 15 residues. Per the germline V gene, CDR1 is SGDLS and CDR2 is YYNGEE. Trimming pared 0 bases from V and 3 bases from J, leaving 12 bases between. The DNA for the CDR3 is TGTGCCAGCAGCGTAGTAATGCCTCCGGACACTGAAGCTTTCTTT. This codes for CASSVVMPPDTEAFF.

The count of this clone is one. As DNA, the CDR3 is TGCAGCGTAGCAAAGACAGACTATGGCTACACCTTC. Translation gives CSVAKTDYGYTF. The J gene is TRBJ1-2, the V gene TRBV29-1; D may be TRBD1 (5 bases). The V gene's germline CDR1 is SQVTM and CDR2 ANQGSEA. The CDR3 loop spans 12 amino acids. V was cut by 6 bases and J by 3 bases, with 11 bases left in between.

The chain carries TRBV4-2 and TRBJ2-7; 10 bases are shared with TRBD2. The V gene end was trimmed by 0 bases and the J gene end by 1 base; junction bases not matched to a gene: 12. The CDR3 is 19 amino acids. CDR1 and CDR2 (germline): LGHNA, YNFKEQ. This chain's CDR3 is CASSQEPVAGGPVSYEQYF. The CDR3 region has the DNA TGTGCCAGCAGCCAAGAGCCGGTAGCGGGGGGCCCCGTATCCTACGAGCAGTACTTC.

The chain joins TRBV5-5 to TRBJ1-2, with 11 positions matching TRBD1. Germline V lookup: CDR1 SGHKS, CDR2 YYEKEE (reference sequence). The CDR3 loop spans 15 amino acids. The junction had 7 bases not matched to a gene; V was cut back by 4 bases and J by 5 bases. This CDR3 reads CASSIGQGAQYGYTF. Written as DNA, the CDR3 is TGTGCCAGCAGCATTGGACAGGGGGCTCAGTATGGCTACACCTTC. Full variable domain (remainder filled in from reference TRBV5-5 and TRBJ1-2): DAGVTQSPTHLIKTRGQQVTLRCSPISGHKSVSWYQQVLGQGPQFIFQYYEKEERGRGNFPDRFSARQFPNYSSELNVNALLLGDSALYLCASSIGQGAQYGYTFGSGTRLTVV.

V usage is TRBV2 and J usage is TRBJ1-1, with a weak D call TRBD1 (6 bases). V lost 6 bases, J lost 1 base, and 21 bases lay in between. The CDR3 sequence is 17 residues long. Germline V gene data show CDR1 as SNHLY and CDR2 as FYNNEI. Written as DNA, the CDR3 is TGTGCCAGCAGGATTCGTGGCTTGGGGGCGCGGAACACTGAAGCTTTCTTT. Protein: CASRIRGLGARNTEAFF.

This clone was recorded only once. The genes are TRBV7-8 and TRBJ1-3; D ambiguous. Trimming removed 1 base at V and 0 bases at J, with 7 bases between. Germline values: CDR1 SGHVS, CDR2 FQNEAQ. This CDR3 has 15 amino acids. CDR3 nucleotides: TGTGCCAGCAGCTTAGGTAGCGGCTCTGGAAACACCATATATTTT. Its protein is CASSLGSGSGNTIYF.

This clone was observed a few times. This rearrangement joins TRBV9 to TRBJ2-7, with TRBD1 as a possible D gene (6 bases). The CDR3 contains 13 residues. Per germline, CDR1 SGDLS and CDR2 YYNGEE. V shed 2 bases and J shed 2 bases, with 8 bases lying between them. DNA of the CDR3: TGTGCCAGCAGCGTTGGACAGCCCTACGAGCAGTACTTC. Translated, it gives CASSVGQPYEQYF.

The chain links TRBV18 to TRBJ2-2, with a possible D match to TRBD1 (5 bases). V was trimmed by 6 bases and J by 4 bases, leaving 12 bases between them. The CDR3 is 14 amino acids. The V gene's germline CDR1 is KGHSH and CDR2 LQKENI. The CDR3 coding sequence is TGTGCCAGCTCGTTGGGGCACGGCACCGGGGAGCTGTTTTTT. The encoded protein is CASSLGHGTGELFF.

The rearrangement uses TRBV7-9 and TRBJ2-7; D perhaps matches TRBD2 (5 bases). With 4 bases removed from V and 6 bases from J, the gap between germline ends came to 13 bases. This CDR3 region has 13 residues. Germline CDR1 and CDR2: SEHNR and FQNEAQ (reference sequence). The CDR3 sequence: CASSSPWGAEQYF. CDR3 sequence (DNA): TGTGCCAGCAGCTCCCCGTGGGGAGCCGAGCAGTACTTC.

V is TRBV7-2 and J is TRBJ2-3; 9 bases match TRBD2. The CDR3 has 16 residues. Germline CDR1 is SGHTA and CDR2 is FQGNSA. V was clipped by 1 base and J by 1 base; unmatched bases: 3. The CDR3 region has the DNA TGTGCCAGCAGCTTAGGACAGCGGGGGGGCACAGATACGCAGTATTTT. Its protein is CASSLGQRGGTDTQYF.

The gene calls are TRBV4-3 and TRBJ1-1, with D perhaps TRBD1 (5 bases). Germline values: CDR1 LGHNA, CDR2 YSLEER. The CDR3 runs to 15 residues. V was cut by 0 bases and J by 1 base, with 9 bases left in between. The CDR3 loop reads CASSQEGAENTEAFF. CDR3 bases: TGCGCCAGCAGCCAAGAAGGGGCGGAGAACACTGAAGCTTTCTTT.

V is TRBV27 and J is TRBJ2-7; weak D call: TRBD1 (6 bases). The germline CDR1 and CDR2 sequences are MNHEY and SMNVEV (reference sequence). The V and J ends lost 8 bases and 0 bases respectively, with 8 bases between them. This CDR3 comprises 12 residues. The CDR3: CASWDISYEQYF. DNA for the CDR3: TGTGCCAGCTGGGACATCTCCTACGAGCAGTACTTC.

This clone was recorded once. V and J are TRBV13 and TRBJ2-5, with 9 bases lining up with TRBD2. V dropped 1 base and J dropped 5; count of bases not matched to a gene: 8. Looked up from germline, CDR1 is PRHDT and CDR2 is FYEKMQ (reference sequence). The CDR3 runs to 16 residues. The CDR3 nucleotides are TGTGCCAGCAGCTTAGTATCGCGGGGGGGCGTTGAGACCCAGTACTTC. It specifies CASSLVSRGGVETQYF.

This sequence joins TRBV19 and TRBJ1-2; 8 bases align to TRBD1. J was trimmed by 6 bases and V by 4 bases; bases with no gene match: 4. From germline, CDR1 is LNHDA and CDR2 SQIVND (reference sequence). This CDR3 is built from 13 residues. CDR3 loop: CASSKQGVDGYTF. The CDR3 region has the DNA TGTGCCAGTAGTAAACAGGGGGTTGATGGCTACACCTTC.

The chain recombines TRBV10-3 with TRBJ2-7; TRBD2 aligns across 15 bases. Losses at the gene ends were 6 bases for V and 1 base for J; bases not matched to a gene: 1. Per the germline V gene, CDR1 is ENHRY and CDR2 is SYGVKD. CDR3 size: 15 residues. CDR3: CAISGTSGGSYEQYF. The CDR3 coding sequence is TGTGCCATCAGCGGGACTAGCGGGGGGTCCTACGAGCAGTACTTC.